A single sample is the source of the 22 T cell receptor beta chains below, sequenced in a study of blood T cell repertoires in COVID-19. The protocol was immunoSEQ multiplex PCR, while the TCRdb copy is restricted to in-frame clones and leaves out a portion. The table includes roughly 250,000 clones, approximately 85% detected once. The sequenced sample consisted of PBMCs or T cells enriched from blood (not recorded which). The receptors come from a woman aged 25 to 45 who had recovered from COVID-19.

The chain uses TRBV2 and TRBJ2-1; maybe TRBD2 (6 bases). The CDR3 contains 15 residues. CDR1 and CDR2 from the germline V gene are SNHLY and FYNNEI. V gave up 6 bases and J gave up 16 bases, with 28 bases separating them. Written as DNA, the CDR3 is TGTGCCAGCAGGGGGGGAATTGCGAGATACAATGAGTGCTTCTTC. It yields the protein CASRGGIARYNECFF. Drawing the rest from reference TRBV2 and TRBJ2-1, the complete variable domain is EPEVTQTPSHQVTQMGQEVILRCVPISNHLYFYWYRQILGQKVEFLVSFYNNEISEKSEIFDDQFSVERPDGSNFTLKIRSTKLEDSAMYFCASRGGIARYNECFFGPGTRLTVL.

The rearrangement links TRBV5-1 to TRBJ2-5; 7 nucleotides match TRBD2. Germline V CDR1 and CDR2: SGHRS, YFSETQ. CDR3 length: 12 amino acids. V was pared by 0 bases and J by 10 bases, with 3 bases of the junction left unmatched. Written as DNA, the CDR3 is TGCGCCAGCAGCTTGGACGGGGAGGGCCAGTACTTC. It yields the protein CASSLDGEGQYF.

V is TRBV18 and J is TRBJ1-4; 9 bases are a match to TRBD1. Unmatched junction bases numbered 7, after V lost 3 bases and J lost 8 bases. Germline V lookup: CDR1 KGHSH, CDR2 LQKENI. The CDR3 is 15 residues long. Written as DNA, the CDR3 is TGTGCCAGCTCACCTGGACAGGGGCCTTACGAAAAACTGTTTTTT. Amino acid sequence: CASSPGQGPYEKLFF.

The count of this clone is one. The CDR3 reads CASSPGTGGGVEKLFF. The CDR3 DNA sequence: TGTGCCAGCAGCCCGGGGACAGGCGGGGGTGTCGAAAAACTGTTTTTT. The J gene is TRBJ1-4, the V gene TRBV5-4; 8 bases align to TRBD1. The CDR3 length is 16 residues. V was pared by 4 bases and J by 8 bases, with 13 bases of the junction left unmatched. Germline CDR1 and CDR2: SGHNT and YYREEE (reference sequence).

The rearrangement joins TRBV20-1 to TRBJ1-2; tentatively, D is TRBD1 (6 bases). The CDR3 has 11 residues. Germline lookup yields CDR1 DFQATT and CDR2 SNEGSKA (reference sequence). The V and J ends lost 4 bases and 6 bases respectively, with 9 bases between them. The CDR3 DNA is TGCAGTGCTACTTACAGGGATGGCTACACCTTC. It is translated as CSATYRDGYTF.

This sequence joins TRBV6-5 and TRBJ1-6; the match to TRBD1 covers 10 bases. The CDR3 length is 15 residues. CDR1 and CDR2 (germline): MNHEY, SVGAGI. The V segment lost 2 bases and the J segment 10 bases; nucleotides outside the gene matches: 5. The CDR3 sequence is CASSYRDRGMSPLHF. Here the CDR3 DNA reads TGTGCCAGCAGTTACCGGGACAGGGGAATGTCACCCCTCCACTTT.

Comment on this clone: The identical CDR3 is also encoded by other nucleotide sequences in the sample. This sequence joins TRBV28 and TRBJ1-1, with D unclear. CDR1 is MDHEN and CDR2 is SYDVKM in the germline V gene. This CDR3 is 12 amino acids long. With 2 bases removed from V and 5 bases from J, the gap between germline ends came to 6 bases. The CDR3 loop reads CASSLRVTEAFF. For the CDR3, the DNA is TGTGCCAGCAGTTTAAGAGTAACTGAAGCTTTCTTT.

The chain carries TRBV18 and TRBJ1-6; 7 nucleotides line up with TRBD1. Germline values: CDR1 KGHSH, CDR2 LQKENI. V lost 2 bases to trimming and J lost 7 bases; unmatched junction nucleotides: 5. CDR3 length: 15 residues. The CDR3 region has the DNA TGTGCCAGCTCACCAGGGACAGCCAACAATTCACCCCTCCACTTT. It yields the protein CASSPGTANNSPLHF.

V usage is TRBV9 and J usage is TRBJ1-1, with D perhaps TRBD1 (6 bases). V gave up 2 bases and J gave up 0 bases, with 11 bases separating them. CDR1 is SGDLS, CDR2 YYNGEE, per germline. The CDR3 is made up of 15 amino acids. CDR3 in amino acids: CASSVETGVNTEAFF. The CDR3 DNA follows: TGTGCCAGCAGCGTGGAGACAGGCGTGAACACTGAAGCTTTCTTT.

This rearrangement joins TRBV5-1 to TRBJ2-5; 11 bases fit TRBD1. The CDR3 is 16 residues long. In germline, CDR1 is SGHRS, CDR2 YFSETQ. V trimming: 2 bases; J trimming: 4 bases; junction bases outside the gene matches: 7. CDR3 residues: CASSFSGTGGRETQYF. The DNA for the CDR3 is TGCGCCAGCAGCTTCTCCGGGACAGGGGGGAGAGAGACCCAGTACTTC.

The rearrangement links TRBV11-2 to TRBJ2-7; D not certain. The CDR3 runs 13 residues. Per the germline V gene, CDR1 is SGHAT and CDR2 is FQNNGV. The V end lost 4 bases, the J end lost 9 bases, and 16 bases lay between the germline ends. The CDR3 DNA is TGTGCCAGCAGCTCTTTAGCCGTTTTTGGGCAGTACTTC. Its translation is CASSSLAVFGQYF. The complete variable domain, with remaining parts taken from reference TRBV11-2 and TRBJ2-7, reads EAGVAQSPRYKIIEKRQSVAFWCNPISGHATLYWYQQILGQGPKLLIQFQNNGVVDDSQLPKDRFSAERLKGVDSTLKIQPAKLEDSAVYLCASSSLAVFGQYFGPGTRLTVT.

The chain links TRBV7-7 to TRBJ2-1, with a tentative D call TRBD2 (6 bases). The CDR3 is 16 residues long. V shed 3 bases and J shed 8 bases, with 20 bases lying between them. CDR1 SSHAT and CDR2 FNYEAQ come from the germline V gene (reference sequence). The CDR3 DNA follows: TGTGCCAGCAGCTTTGGGGCGGGAAAGGCGGTAGATGAGCAGTTCTTC. The encoded protein is CASSFGAGKAVDEQFF. Full variable domain (outside the CDR3, taken from reference TRBV7-7 and TRBJ2-1): GAGVSQSPRYKVTKRGQDVTLRCDPISSHATLYWYQQALGQGPEFLTYFNYEAQPDKSGLPSDRFSAERPEGSISTLTIQRTEQRDSAMYRCASSFGAGKAVDEQFFGPGTRLTVL.

Only a few counts were recorded for this clone. The chain has TRBV15 and TRBJ1-3; D gene unclear. Looked up from germline, CDR1 is LNHNV and CDR2 is YYDKDF (reference sequence). Trimming took off 0 bases at V and 4 bases at J, with 16 bases between the two ends. The CDR3 length is 17 residues. The CDR3 spells CATSRDSRRSSGNTIYF. The DNA of the CDR3 is TGTGCCACCAGCAGAGATTCGAGGAGGTCCTCAGGAAACACCATATATTTT.

This chain's CDR3 is CASSKRTDGYTF. The CDR3 bases are TGTGCCAGCAGCAAGAGGACAGATGGCTACACCTTC. The V call is TRBV21-1, the J call TRBJ1-2; the DNA was not compared with TRBD1, the D call given in the table. TRBV21-1 is a pseudogene locus. The CDR3 loop spans 12 amino acids.

The chain employs TRBV9 and TRBJ1-4; 8 bases map to TRBD1. Germline lookup yields CDR1 SGDLS and CDR2 YYNGEE. Unmatched junction bases numbered 4, after V lost 3 bases and J lost 6 bases. The CDR3 has 14 amino acids. The CDR3 DNA follows: TGTGCCAGCAGCGGTGGGACAGGCCATGAAAAACTGTTTTTT. Residues: CASSGGTGHEKLFF.

V usage is TRBV5-1 and J usage is TRBJ2-1; 8 bases are a match to TRBD2. The CDR3 length is 15 residues. Germline CDR1 SGHRS, CDR2 YFSETQ. With V trimmed by 4 bases and J by 9 bases, 12 bases remained unmatched. The CDR3 loop reads CASSQGLGGLGEQFF. The CDR3 DNA follows: TGCGCCAGCAGCCAGGGACTAGGCGGGCTAGGTGAGCAGTTCTTC. Complete variable domain (other parts from reference TRBV5-1 and TRBJ2-1): KAGVTQTPRYLIKTRGQQVTLSCSPISGHRSVSWYQQTPGQGLQFLFEYFSETQRNKGNFPGRFSGRQFSNSRSEMNVSTLELGDSALYLCASSQGLGGLGEQFFGPGTRLTVL.

The J gene is TRBJ1-1, the V gene TRBV2; 9 bases agree with TRBD1. Germline V gene sequence: CDR1 SNHLY, CDR2 FYNNEI. The CDR3 is made up of 16 amino acids. Trimming cost V 11 bases and J 5 bases; bases outside gene matches: 18. The CDR3 reads CAGTRSNRGRITEAFF. The CDR3 DNA reads as TGTGCCGGGACCCGGTCGAACAGGGGGCGCATTACTGAAGCTTTCTTT.

The chain employs TRBV28 and TRBJ2-7; possibly TRBD1 for D (7 bases). V lost 8 bases and J 5 bases, leaving 34 bases between the germline ends. Germline V CDR1 and CDR2: MDHEN, SYDVKM. This CDR3 has 19 residues. The CDR3 coding sequence is TGTGCCAGCTCCCTGAGTACCCCCTCAACAGGGGATAGACTAGACGAGCAGTACTTC. It encodes CASSLSTPSTGDRLDEQYF.

The gene calls are TRBV28 and TRBJ2-7, with D perhaps TRBD2 (6 bases). The CDR3 runs to 13 residues. V dropped 10 bases and J dropped 4 bases, with 17 bases sitting between them. Germline assignment: CDR1 MDHEN and CDR2 SYDVKM. The CDR3 region has the DNA TGTGCCACTCACGAGGCTCGGGAGTACGAGCAGTACTTC. It yields the protein CATHEAREYEQYF.

This clone appeared a few times. This rearrangement joins TRBV6-1 to TRBJ2-1; 10 positions agree with TRBD2. CDR1 is MNHNS, CDR2 SASEGT, per germline. The ends lost 1 base at V and 13 bases at J; junction bases unmatched: 16. CDR3 length equals 17 residues. CDR3 loop: CASSEVAGTSVFLFQFF. In DNA form, the CDR3 reads TGTGCCAGCAGTGAAGTAGCCGGGACTAGCGTTTTTCTCTTTCAGTTCTTC.

The rearrangement uses TRBV15 and TRBJ1-5; 9 bases are a match to TRBD1. Germline V gives CDR1 LNHNV, CDR2 YYDKDF (reference sequence). V trimming: 7 bases; J trimming: 6 bases; junction bases outside the gene matches: 7. The CDR3 has 14 residues. CDR3 sequence reads: CATNPTGGGQPQHF. In DNA, the CDR3 is TGTGCCACCAACCCCACAGGGGGCGGTCAGCCCCAGCATTTT.

This clone was seen just once. The rearrangement uses TRBV20-1 and TRBJ2-1; D is possibly TRBD2 (5 bases). This CDR3 is built from 13 residues. CDR1 is DFQATT, CDR2 SNEGSKA, per germline (reference sequence). V was shortened by 3 bases and J by 6 bases, with 12 bases between the two germline ends. The CDR3 loop reads CSASLANRNEQFF. DNA of the CDR3: TGCAGTGCTAGTTTAGCGAATCGCAATGAGCAGTTCTTC.